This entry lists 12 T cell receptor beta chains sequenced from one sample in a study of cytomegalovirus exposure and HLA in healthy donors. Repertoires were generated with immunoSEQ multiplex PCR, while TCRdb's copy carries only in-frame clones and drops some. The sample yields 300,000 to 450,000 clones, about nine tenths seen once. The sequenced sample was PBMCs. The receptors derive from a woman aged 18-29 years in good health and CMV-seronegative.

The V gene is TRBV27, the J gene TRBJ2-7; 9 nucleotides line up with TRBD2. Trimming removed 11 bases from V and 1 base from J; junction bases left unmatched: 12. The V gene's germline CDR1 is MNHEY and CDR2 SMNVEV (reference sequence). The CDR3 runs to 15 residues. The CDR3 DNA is TGTGCCTCTCAATTGGGTGCGGGAGGGTCCTACGAGCAGTACTTC. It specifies CASQLGAGGSYEQYF.

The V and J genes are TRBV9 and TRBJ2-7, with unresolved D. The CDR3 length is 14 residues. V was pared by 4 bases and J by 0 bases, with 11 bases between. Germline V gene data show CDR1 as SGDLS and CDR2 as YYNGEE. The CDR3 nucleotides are TGTGCCAGCAGCCCTTCCACGAGCTCCTACGAGCAGTACTTC. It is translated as CASSPSTSSYEQYF.

CDR3 nucleotides: TGTGCCAGCACAATACAGGGGGCCGAGCAGTACTTC. Amino acids: CASTIQGAEQYF. The chain is built from TRBV28 and TRBJ2-7, with 9 bases aligning to TRBD1. The CDR3 extends over 12 amino acids. Per germline, CDR1 MDHEN and CDR2 SYDVKM. Trimming took 7 bases from V and 6 from J; bases not matched to a gene: 4. Drawing the rest from reference TRBV28 and TRBJ2-7, the complete variable domain is DVKVTQSSRYLVKRTGEKVFLECVQDMDHENMFWYRQDPGLGLRLIYFSYDVKMKEKGDIPEGYSVSREKKERFSLILESASTNQTSMYLCASTIQGAEQYFGPGTRLTVT.

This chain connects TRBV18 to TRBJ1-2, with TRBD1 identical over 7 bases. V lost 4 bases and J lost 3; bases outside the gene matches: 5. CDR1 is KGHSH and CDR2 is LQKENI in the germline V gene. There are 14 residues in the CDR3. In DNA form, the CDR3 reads TGTGCCAGCTCACAAGACAGGGATGACTATGGCTACACCTTC. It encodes CASSQDRDDYGYTF.

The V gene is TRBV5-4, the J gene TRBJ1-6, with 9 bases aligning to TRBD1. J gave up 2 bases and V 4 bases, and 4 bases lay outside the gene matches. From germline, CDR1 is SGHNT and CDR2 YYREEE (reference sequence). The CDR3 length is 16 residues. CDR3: CASSTGQGAYNSPLHF. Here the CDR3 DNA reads TGTGCCAGCAGCACGGGACAGGGCGCCTATAATTCACCCCTCCACTTT. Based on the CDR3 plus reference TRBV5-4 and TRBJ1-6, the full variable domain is ETGVTQSPTHLIKTRGQQVTLRCSSQSGHNTVSWYQQALGQGPQFIFQYYREEENGRGNFPPRFSGLQFPNYSSELNVNALELDDSALYLCASSTGQGAYNSPLHFGNGTRLTVT.

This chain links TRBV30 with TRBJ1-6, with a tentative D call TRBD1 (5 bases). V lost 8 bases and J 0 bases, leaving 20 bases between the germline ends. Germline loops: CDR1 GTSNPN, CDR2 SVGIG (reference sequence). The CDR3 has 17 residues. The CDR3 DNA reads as TGTGCCGCAAGACAGTGGGATATAAGCTCCTATAATTCACCCCTCCACTTT. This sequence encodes CAARQWDISSYNSPLHF.

This CDR3 reads CASSLGRASGGVPSSYNEQFF. The CDR3 coding sequence is TGTGCCAGCAGCTTAGGAAGGGCTAGCGGGGGGGTTCCGAGCTCCTACAATGAGCAGTTCTTC. This chain uses TRBV7-8 with TRBJ2-1; 12 nucleotides match TRBD2. V shed 1 base and J 0 bases; nucleotides not matched to a gene: 13. This CDR3 has 21 amino acids. CDR1 and CDR2 (germline): SGHVS, FQNEAQ.

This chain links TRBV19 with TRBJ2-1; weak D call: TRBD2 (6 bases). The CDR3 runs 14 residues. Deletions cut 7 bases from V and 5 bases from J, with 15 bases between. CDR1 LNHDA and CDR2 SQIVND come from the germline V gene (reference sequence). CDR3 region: CASNGRGWDNEQFF. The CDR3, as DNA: TGTGCCAGTAACGGGAGAGGGTGGGACAATGAGCAGTTCTTC. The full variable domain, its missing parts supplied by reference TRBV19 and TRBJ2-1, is DGGITQSPKYLFRKEGQNVTLSCEQNLNHDAMYWYRQDPGQGLRLIYYSQIVNDFQKGDIAEGYSVSREKKESFPLTVTSAQKNPTAFYLCASNGRGWDNEQFFGPGTRLTVL.

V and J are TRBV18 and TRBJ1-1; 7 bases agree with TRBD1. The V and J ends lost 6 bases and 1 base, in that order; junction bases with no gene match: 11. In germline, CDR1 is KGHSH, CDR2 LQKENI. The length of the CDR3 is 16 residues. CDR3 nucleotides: TGTGCCAGCTCCCAGGGGGGTAGAGGAGGGAACACTGAAGCTTTCTTT. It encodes CASSQGGRGGNTEAFF.

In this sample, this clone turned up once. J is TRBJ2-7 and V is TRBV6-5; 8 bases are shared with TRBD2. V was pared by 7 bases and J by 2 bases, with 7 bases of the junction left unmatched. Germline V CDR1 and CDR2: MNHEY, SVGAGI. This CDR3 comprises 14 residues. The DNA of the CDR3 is TGTGCCAGCAACATAGCGGGAAACGCCTACGAGCAGTACTTC. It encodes CASNIAGNAYEQYF.

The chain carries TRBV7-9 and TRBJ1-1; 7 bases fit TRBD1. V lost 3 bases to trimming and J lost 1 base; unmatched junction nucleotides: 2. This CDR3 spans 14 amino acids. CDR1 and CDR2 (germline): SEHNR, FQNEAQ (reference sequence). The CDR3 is CASSLRQGNTEAFF. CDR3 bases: TGTGCCAGCAGCTTGAGACAGGGGAACACTGAAGCTTTCTTT.

The CDR3 is CASNPLQGGQETQYF. The CDR3 DNA is TGTGCCAGCAACCCCCTGCAGGGGGGCCAGGAGACCCAGTACTTC. The chain recombines TRBV28 with TRBJ2-5; D is perhaps TRBD1 (7 bases). This CDR3 contains 15 residues. V gave up 7 bases and J gave up 5 bases, with 20 bases separating them. Germline V lookup: CDR1 MDHEN, CDR2 SYDVKM.